The 25 T cell receptor beta chains listed next were all sequenced from one sample in a study of vaccination and CD4 T cells after COVID-19. An Oncomine TCR Beta short-read assay was used to sequence the DNA from cultured CD4+ T cells. From the PCR reads, TCRdb called clonotypes with MiXCR, one entry per CDR3 protein. The table includes around 18,000 distinct CDR3 sequences, 51% detected once. No antigen has been identified for these receptors. Treatment of the sample: roughly 10-day PBMC culture with coronavirus spike peptide pools or control peptides (ViraFEST assay). The starting material was CD4+ T cells from blood, cultured in vitro, obtained before SARS-CoV-2 vaccination. The source of these receptors is a human donor who had recovered from COVID-19.

The gene calls are TRBV20-1 and TRBJ1-1; TRBD1 matches 9 bases. In germline, CDR1 is DFQATT, CDR2 SNEGSKA (reference sequence). The trim removed 0 bases at V and 5 bases at J, leaving 4 bases unmatched. This CDR3 region has 14 residues. The CDR3 region is CSARDVDRGTEAFF. CDR3 nucleotide sequence: TGCAGTGCTAGAGACGTTGACAGGGGGACTGAAGCTTTCTTT.

This clonotype has only a few counts. The chain combines TRBV2 with TRBJ1-5; 7 bases agree with TRBD1. The CDR3 is made up of 16 amino acids. Germline trimming cut 7 bases from V and 3 bases from J; bases unmatched to any gene: 12. Germline V gene data show CDR1 as SNHLY and CDR2 as FYNNEI. CDR3 in amino acids: CASTGEGTANNQPQHF. The DNA for the CDR3 is TGTGCCAGCACCGGAGAAGGGACAGCAAACAATCAGCCCCAGCATTTT.

This chain connects TRBV12-3 or TRBV12-4 to TRBJ1-2; maybe TRBD1 (6 bases). This CDR3 region has 16 residues. V shed 6 bases and J shed 5 bases, with 22 bases lying between them. Written as DNA, the CDR3 is TGTGCCAGCAGCCCTACATCAGAGACCCAGGGGTATGGCTACACCTTC. It encodes CASSPTSETQGYGYTF.

This chain uses TRBV11-2 with TRBJ2-3; D gene uncertain. Germline assignment: CDR1 SGHAT and CDR2 FQNNGV. Trimming removed 5 bases from V and 9 bases from J, with 15 bases in between. The CDR3 covers 13 residues. CDR3 region: CASSTHPPATQYF. CDR3 DNA sequence: TGTGCCAGCAGCACCCATCCCCCCGCGACGCAGTATTTT. Combining the CDR3 with reference TRBV11-2 and TRBJ2-3 gives the whole variable domain EAGVAQSPRYKIIEKRQSVAFWCNPISGHATLYWYQQILGQGPKLLIQFQNNGVVDDSQLPKDRFSAERLKGVDSTLKIQPAKLEDSAVYLCASSTHPPATQYFGPGTRLTVL.

This clonotype was recorded once. The rearrangement links TRBV28 to TRBJ1-4; TRBD1 is a possible D gene (6 bases). The CDR3 totals 14 residues. Germline lookup yields CDR1 MDHEN and CDR2 SYDVKM. V lost 2 bases and J 5 bases, leaving 9 bases between the germline ends. CDR3 residues: CASSLQGINEKLFF. In DNA, the CDR3 is TGTGCCAGCAGTTTACAGGGGATAAATGAAAAACTGTTTTTT.

V is TRBV7-2 and J is TRBJ2-6; the D is unclear. V was shortened by 2 bases and J by 0 bases, with 2 bases between the two germline ends. Germline lookup yields CDR1 SGHTA and CDR2 FQGNSA. This CDR3 is built from 14 residues. This chain's CDR3 is CASSLSSGANVLTF. In nucleotides, the CDR3 is TGTGCCAGCAGCTTAAGCTCTGGGGCCAACGTCCTGACTTTC. Looking up the rest from reference TRBV7-2 and TRBJ2-6 gives the full variable domain: GAGVSQSPSNKVTEKGKDVELRCDPISGHTALYWYRQSLGQGLEFLIYFQGNSAPDKSGLPSDRFSAERTGGSVSTLTIQRTQQEDSAVYLCASSLSSGANVLTFGAGSRLTVL.

The gene calls are TRBV11-3 and TRBJ2-2; perhaps TRBD1 as D (5 bases). V was clipped by 5 bases and J by 0 bases, with 10 bases between them. From germline, CDR1 is SGHNT and CDR2 YENEEA. This CDR3 is 15 amino acids long. The CDR3 reads CASSPPGTNTGELFF. The CDR3, as DNA: TGTGCCAGCAGCCCCCCAGGGACGAACACCGGGGAGCTGTTTTTT.

This clonotype was seen a few times. The genes are TRBV20-1 and TRBJ2-7, with a tentative D call TRBD1 (5 bases). The V and J ends lost 6 bases and 4 bases respectively, with 22 bases between them. The CDR3 sequence is 15 residues long. Looked up from germline, CDR1 is DFQATT and CDR2 is SNEGSKA (reference sequence). The CDR3 DNA sequence: TGCAGTGCCCCTCCCCCAGGGCTAGGATTGTACGAGCAGTACTTC. Translated: CSAPPPGLGLYEQYF.

This chain connects TRBV12-3 or TRBV12-4 to TRBJ1-5, with D possibly matching TRBD1 (6 bases). The CDR3 has 15 amino acids. V shed 3 bases and J shed 6 bases, with 15 bases lying between them. Here the CDR3 reads CASSFKTGPGQPQHF. The CDR3, as DNA: TGTGCCAGCAGTTTTAAGACAGGCCCCGGTCAGCCCCAGCATTTT.

This clonotype was observed a few times. The rearrangement links TRBV19 to TRBJ2-3; D ambiguous. The germline CDR1 and CDR2 sequences are LNHDA and SQIVND (reference sequence). V lost 3 bases and J lost 5, with 6 bases in between. This CDR3 spans 12 amino acids. CDR3 sequence reads: CASSINEDTQYF. In DNA, the CDR3 is TGTGCCAGTAGTATTAATGAAGATACGCAGTATTTT.

This rearrangement joins TRBV7-3 to TRBJ2-3, with 7 bases aligning to TRBD1. Germline V CDR1 and CDR2: SGHTA, FQGTGA. The CDR3 runs 15 residues. The junction had 7 bases not matched to a gene; V was cut back by 5 bases and J by 2 bases. The chain's CDR3 is CASSQTGTVTDTQYF. CDR3 DNA: TGTGCCAGCAGCCAGACCGGGACAGTCACAGATACGCAGTATTTT.

The chain carries TRBV28 and TRBJ1-3; D is unclear. The germline CDR1 and CDR2 sequences are MDHEN and SYDVKM. The V gene lost 7 bases and the J gene lost 1 base, with 11 bases spanning the gap. This CDR3 is built from 14 residues. CDR3 bases: TGTGCCAGCAATCAAGGAGGTTCTGGAAACACCATATATTTT. Amino acid sequence: CASNQGGSGNTIYF.

V gene TRBV5-4 combines with J gene TRBJ2-4; 7 bases line up with TRBD2. V lost 3 bases, J lost 9 bases, and 9 bases stayed unmatched. Per germline, CDR1 SGHNT and CDR2 YYREEE (reference sequence). The CDR3 covers 14 residues. The CDR3 DNA sequence: TGTGCCAGCAGCTGGCAGGCTAGCGGTAGCATTCAGTACTTC. Translation: CASSWQASGSIQYF.

This sequence joins TRBV6-2 or TRBV6-3 and TRBJ1-6; 7 bases match TRBD1. Germline V CDR1 and CDR2: MNHEY, SVGEGT. Trimming cost V 6 bases and J 10 bases; bases outside gene matches: 9. This CDR3 spans 14 amino acids. The CDR3 here is CASRRTGSGSPLHF. The CDR3 bases are TGTGCCAGCAGGAGGACAGGCTCGGGATCACCCCTCCACTTT.

The chain recombines TRBV28 with TRBJ1-1; no clear D. CDR1 is MDHEN, CDR2 SYDVKM, per germline. V shed 3 bases and J shed 0 bases, with 17 bases lying between them. CDR3 length equals 17 residues. CDR3 in amino acids: CASSLVIDLVVNTEAFF. CDR3 DNA sequence: TGTGCCAGCAGTTTGGTTATCGATTTGGTGGTGAACACTGAAGCTTTCTTT.

The rearrangement uses TRBV20-1 and TRBJ2-1, with TRBD2 matching 7 bases. The CDR3 sequence is 13 residues long. Germline V gene data show CDR1 as DFQATT and CDR2 as SNEGSKA (reference sequence). With 6 bases clipped from V and 6 bases from J, the junction kept 8 bases outside the gene matches. CDR3 nucleotides: TGCAGTGCCGATAGAGCGGGGACCAATGAGCAGTTCTTC. This codes for CSADRAGTNEQFF.

This clonotype was counted only a few times. The rearrangement uses TRBV20-1 and TRBJ1-3; no reliable D call. This CDR3 comprises 13 residues. V lost 7 bases and J lost 1, with 11 bases in between. Germline V CDR1 and CDR2: DFQATT, SNEGSKA (reference sequence). The DNA for the CDR3 is TGCAGTGTCGTTAGGCAGTCTGGAAACACCATATATTTT. Residues: CSVVRQSGNTIYF.

The chain carries TRBV11-2 and TRBJ2-6; a possible D gene is TRBD2 (5 bases). V was pared by 5 bases and J by 1 base, with 12 bases between. The CDR3 consists of 16 residues. Germline CDR1 reads SGHAT; CDR2 reads FQNNGV. The CDR3 region has the DNA TGTGCCAGCAGCGCTACTAGTTTGTCTGGGGCCAACGTCCTGACTTTC. This gives the protein CASSATSLSGANVLTF.

In this sample, this clonotype turned up a few times. This rearrangement joins TRBV6-1 to TRBJ2-2; TRBD1 aligns across 9 bases. CDR1 MNHNS and CDR2 SASEGT come from the germline V gene. This CDR3 comprises 16 residues. With V trimmed by 4 bases and J by 0 bases, 3 bases remained unmatched. This CDR3 reads CASSGTGDANTGELFF. The CDR3 nucleotides are TGTGCCAGCAGTGGGACAGGGGACGCGAACACCGGGGAGCTGTTTTTT.

J is TRBJ2-3 and V is TRBV9; a weak D match, TRBD2 (5 bases). CDR3 length equals 17 residues. The V end lost 4 bases, the J end lost 0 bases, and 18 bases lay between the germline ends. Germline CDR1 SGDLS, CDR2 YYNGEE. CDR3 sequence reads: CASSRGSVRVSTDTQYF. The CDR3 DNA sequence: TGTGCCAGCAGCCGCGGAAGTGTGCGGGTCAGCACAGATACGCAGTATTTT.

This clonotype was seen a few times. The rearrangement links TRBV7-9 to TRBJ2-1; 8 nucleotides match TRBD2. The CDR3 covers 15 residues. Germline lookup yields CDR1 SEHNR and CDR2 FQNEAQ (reference sequence). Trimming took 5 bases from V and 4 from J; bases not matched to a gene: 7. CDR3 loop: CASSGRLANYNEQFF. In DNA, the CDR3 is TGTGCCAGCAGCGGAAGACTAGCGAATTACAATGAGCAGTTCTTC.

The rearrangement uses TRBV6-1 and TRBJ2-1, with 14 bases lining up with TRBD2. Trimming removed 7 bases from V and 8 bases from J; junction bases left unmatched: 16. This CDR3 contains 18 residues. CDR1 MNHNS and CDR2 SASEGT come from the germline V gene. The CDR3 region has the DNA TGTGCCAGCATTTCTGGGACTAGCGGGAGAGCCCTTCAGTATGAGCAGTTCTTC. This sequence encodes CASISGTSGRALQYEQFF.

This chain links TRBV20-1 with TRBJ1-2; 7 bases are a match to TRBD1. The germline V gene has CDR1 DFQATT and CDR2 SNEGSKA (reference sequence). The CDR3 loop spans 12 amino acids. V lost 6 bases, J lost 2 bases, and 3 bases stayed unmatched. The CDR3 is CSARGGNYGYTF. CDR3 nucleotides: TGCAGTGCCAGGGGGGGAAACTATGGCTACACCTTC.

This clonotype was seen only a few times. The rearrangement links TRBV30 to TRBJ1-6; D is unclear. Trimming took 3 bases from V and 0 from J, leaving 9 bases between them. Germline V gene sequence: CDR1 GTSNPN, CDR2 SVGIG (reference sequence). CDR3 length equals 15 residues. The CDR3, as DNA: TGTGCCTGGAGCGACGGAAGCTCCTATAATTCACCCCTCCACTTT. Translation gives CAWSDGSSYNSPLHF.

Only a few counts were recorded for this clonotype. This chain uses TRBV6-1 with TRBJ1-1; D gene ambiguous. The germline V gene has CDR1 MNHNS and CDR2 SASEGT. The germline V and J ends were trimmed by 5 bases and 6 bases, with 7 bases remaining between them. The CDR3 has 11 amino acids. In DNA form, the CDR3 reads TGTGCCAGCAGTCGCGGCCCTGAAGCTTTCTTT. Translated: CASSRGPEAFF.